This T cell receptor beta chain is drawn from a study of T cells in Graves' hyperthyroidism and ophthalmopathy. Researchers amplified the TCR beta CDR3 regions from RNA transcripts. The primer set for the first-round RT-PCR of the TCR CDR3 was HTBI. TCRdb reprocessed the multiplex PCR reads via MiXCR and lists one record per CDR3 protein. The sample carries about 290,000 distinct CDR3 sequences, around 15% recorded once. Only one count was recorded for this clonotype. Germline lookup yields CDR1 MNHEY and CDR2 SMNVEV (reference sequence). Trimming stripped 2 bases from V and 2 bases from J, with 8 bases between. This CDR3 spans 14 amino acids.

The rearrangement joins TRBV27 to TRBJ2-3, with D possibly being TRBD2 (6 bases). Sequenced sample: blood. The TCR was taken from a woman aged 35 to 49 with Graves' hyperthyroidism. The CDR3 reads CASSLRLDTDTQYF. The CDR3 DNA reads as TGTGCCAGCAGTTTACGACTAGACACAGATACGCAGTATTTT.